This entry concerns a single T cell receptor beta chain. The data originate from a study of T-cell reconstitution after alpha-beta-depleted transplantation in children. This CDR3 has 14 residues. Trimming shortened V by 7 bases and J by 3 bases, and 15 bases separated the two germline ends. Looked up from germline, CDR1 is LNHDA and CDR2 is SQIVND (reference sequence). Preparation of the TCRbeta library used unique molecular identifiers. TCRdb redid the calling of the PCR reads with MiXCR, one entry per CDR3 protein. The sample has some 640,000 distinct CDR3 sequences, around 16% seen once. The origin of this receptor is a human donor who donated a stem cell graft to a child with acute myeloid leukemia. The sequences come from PBMCs from the stem cell graft donor, collected from the stem cell graft. The chain joins TRBV19 to TRBJ2-5, with D tentatively TRBD2 (5 bases). The CDR3, as DNA: TGTGCCAGTAAAAGCGAGGGCACCGAAGAGACCCAGTACTTC. It yields the protein CASKSEGTEETQYF. Full variable domain (remainder filled in from reference TRBV19 and TRBJ2-5): DGGITQSPKYLFRKEGQNVTLSCEQNLNHDAMYWYRQDPGQGLRLIYYSQIVNDFQKGDIAEGYSVSREKKESFPLTVTSAQKNPTAFYLCASKSEGTEETQYFGPGTRLLVL.